This TCR beta chain was recovered during a study of siplizumab effects on memory and regulatory T cells. CDR1 and CDR2 (germline): MNHEY, SVGAGI. Trimming removed 0 bases at V and 10 bases at J, with 7 bases between. The CDR3 runs to 12 residues. This clone was counted a few times. Its antigen is currently unknown. The data were produced by immunoSEQ multiplex PCR, yet TCRdb's version contains in-frame clones alone and is incomplete. The sample has 90,000 to 120,000 clones, approximately 91% seen once. Whole-study results and caveats: Unstimulated naive T cells seemed to show more diversity than memory cells did, and they also seemed to be among the major contributors to the alloresponse. Siplizumab, the agent tested, significantly reduced alloreactive sequences traceable to unstimulated CD4+ memory cells. The mapping of alloreactive clones to unstimulated subsets covered only a minor fraction of them. Mappable CD4+ clones that were alloreactive averaged about 63% Treg-derived with siplizumab versus approximately 25% in controls.

The chain recombines TRBV6-5 with TRBJ2-1; D unresolved. The sample consisted of CD4+ T cells sorted from blood. This receptor was taken from a human donor in good health. Some clones in this sample may be carry-over from other donors' samples. CDR3 DNA sequence: TGTGCCAGCAGTTACTCGAAATTAGAGCAGTTCTTC. Its protein product is CASSYSKLEQFF.